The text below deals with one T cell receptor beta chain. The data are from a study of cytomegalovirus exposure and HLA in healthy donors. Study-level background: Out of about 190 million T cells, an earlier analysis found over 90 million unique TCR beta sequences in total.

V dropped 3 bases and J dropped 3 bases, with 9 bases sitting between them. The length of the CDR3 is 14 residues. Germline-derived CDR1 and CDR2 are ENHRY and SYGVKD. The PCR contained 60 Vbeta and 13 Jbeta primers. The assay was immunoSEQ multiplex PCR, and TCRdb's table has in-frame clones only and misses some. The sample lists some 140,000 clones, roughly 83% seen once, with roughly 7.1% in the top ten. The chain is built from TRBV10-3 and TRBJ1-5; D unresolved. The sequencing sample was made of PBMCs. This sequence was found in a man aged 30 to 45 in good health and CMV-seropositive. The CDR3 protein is CAISDEGINQPQHF. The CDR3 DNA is TGTGCCATCAGTGACGAGGGTATCAATCAGCCCCAGCATTTT.